Sequencing of this T cell receptor (beta chain) was carried out in a study of CD8 T cells in Susac syndrome. Per the germline V gene, CDR1 is SQVTM and CDR2 is ANQGSEA. V gave up 3 bases and J gave up 7 bases; unmatched junction bases: 3. The CDR3 totals 12 residues. Random hexamers were used to reverse transcribe the RNA input (about 0.45 to 1 ug). Amplification of TCR beta CDR3 by immunoSEQ multiplex PCR spanned 54 Vbeta and 13 Jbeta. TCRdb re-called the immunoSEQ multiplex PCR reads with MiXCR, one entry per CDR3 protein. Of about 180,000 distinct CDR3 sequences in the sample, roughly 92% are singletons; the top ten hold over 0.08%.

The source is a human donor with multiple sclerosis. The chain employs TRBV29-1 and TRBJ2-1; 7 nucleotides agree with TRBD2. The sample comprised CD4+ T cells from PBMCs. The CDR3 nucleotides are TGCAGCGTTGACCGGGGGGTGAATGAGCAGTTCTTC. Its protein is CSVDRGVNEQFF.